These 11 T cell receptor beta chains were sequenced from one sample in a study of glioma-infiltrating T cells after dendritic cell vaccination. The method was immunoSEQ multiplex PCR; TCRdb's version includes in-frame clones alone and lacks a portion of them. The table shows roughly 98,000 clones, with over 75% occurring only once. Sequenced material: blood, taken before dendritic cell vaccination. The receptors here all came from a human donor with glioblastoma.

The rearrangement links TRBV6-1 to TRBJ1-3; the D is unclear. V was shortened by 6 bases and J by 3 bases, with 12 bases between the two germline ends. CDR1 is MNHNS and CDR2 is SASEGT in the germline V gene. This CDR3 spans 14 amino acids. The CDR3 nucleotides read TGTGCCAGCAGGGCTGGGCTCTTTGGAAACACCATATATTTT. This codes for CASRAGLFGNTIYF.

This CDR3 is CASSLGQSYGYTF. CDR3 coding DNA: TGTGCCAGCAGCTTAGGACAGTCCTATGGCTACACCTTC. The chain joins TRBV7-9 to TRBJ1-2, with a possible D match to TRBD1 (5 bases). CDR1 and CDR2 from the germline V gene are SEHNR and FQNEAQ (reference sequence). This CDR3 is 13 amino acids long. Trimming removed 1 base from V and 4 bases from J, with 7 bases in between. Combining the CDR3 with reference TRBV7-9 and TRBJ1-2 gives the whole variable domain DTGVSQNPRHKITKRGQNVTFRCDPISEHNRLYWYRQTLGQGPEFLTYFQNEAQLEKSRLLSDRFSAERPKGSFSTLEIQRTEQGDSAMYLCASSLGQSYGYTFGSGTRLTVV.

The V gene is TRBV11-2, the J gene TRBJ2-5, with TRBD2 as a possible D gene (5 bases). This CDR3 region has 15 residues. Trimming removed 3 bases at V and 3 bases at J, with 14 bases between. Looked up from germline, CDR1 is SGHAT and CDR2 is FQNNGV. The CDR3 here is CASSFPRGTEETQYF. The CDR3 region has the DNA TGTGCCAGCAGCTTCCCCCGGGGAACCGAAGAGACCCAGTACTTC.

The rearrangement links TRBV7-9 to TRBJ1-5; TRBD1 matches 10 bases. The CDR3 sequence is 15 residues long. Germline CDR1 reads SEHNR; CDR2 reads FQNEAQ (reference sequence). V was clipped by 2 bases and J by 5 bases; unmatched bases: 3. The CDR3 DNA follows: TGTGCCAGCAGCTTATCGGGACAGGGGCATCAGCCCCAGCATTTT. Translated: CASSLSGQGHQPQHF.

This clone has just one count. This CDR3 reads CASSTDAGQGGYEQYF. In DNA, the CDR3 is TGCGCCAGCAGCACCGACGCAGGACAGGGGGGTTACGAGCAGTACTTC. This chain joins TRBV4-1 and TRBJ2-7; 10 bases agree with TRBD1. The CDR3 has 16 amino acids. J lost 4 bases, V lost 5 bases, and 11 bases had no gene match. Germline CDR1 is MGHRA and CDR2 is YSYEKL.

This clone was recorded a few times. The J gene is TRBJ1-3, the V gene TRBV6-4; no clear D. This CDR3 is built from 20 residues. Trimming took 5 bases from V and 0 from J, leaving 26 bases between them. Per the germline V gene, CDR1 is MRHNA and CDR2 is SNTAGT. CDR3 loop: CASSWPPAASTVGSGNTIYF. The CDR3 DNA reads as TGTGCCAGCAGTTGGCCACCAGCGGCCTCCACGGTGGGCTCTGGAAACACCATATATTTT.

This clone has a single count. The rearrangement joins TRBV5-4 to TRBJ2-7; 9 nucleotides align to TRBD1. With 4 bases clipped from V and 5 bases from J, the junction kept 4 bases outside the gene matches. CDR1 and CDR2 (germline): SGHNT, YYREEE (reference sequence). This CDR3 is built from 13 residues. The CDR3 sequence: CASSTTGGHEQYF. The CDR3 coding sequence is TGTGCCAGCAGCACAACAGGGGGCCACGAGCAGTACTTC.

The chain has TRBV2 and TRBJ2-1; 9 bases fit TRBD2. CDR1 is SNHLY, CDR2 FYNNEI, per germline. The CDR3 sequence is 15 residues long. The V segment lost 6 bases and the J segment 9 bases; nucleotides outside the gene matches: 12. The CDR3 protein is CASRNLGGGVIEQFF. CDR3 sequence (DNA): TGTGCCAGCAGGAACCTAGGCGGGGGGGTGATTGAGCAGTTCTTC.

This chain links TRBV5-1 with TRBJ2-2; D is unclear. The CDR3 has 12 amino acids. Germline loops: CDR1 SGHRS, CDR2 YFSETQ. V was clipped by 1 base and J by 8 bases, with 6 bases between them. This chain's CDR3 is CASSLSLGELFF. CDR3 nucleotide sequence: TGCGCCAGCAGCTTGAGCCTGGGGGAGCTGTTTTTT.

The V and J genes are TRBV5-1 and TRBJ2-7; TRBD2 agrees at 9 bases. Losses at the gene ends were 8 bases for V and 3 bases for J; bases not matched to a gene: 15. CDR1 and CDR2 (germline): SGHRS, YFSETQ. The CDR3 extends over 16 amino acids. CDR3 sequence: CASNMRTAGGGYEQYF. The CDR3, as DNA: TGCGCCAGTAACATGAGGACGGCGGGAGGGGGCTACGAGCAGTACTTC. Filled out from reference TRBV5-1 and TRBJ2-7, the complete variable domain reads KAGVTQTPRYLIKTRGQQVTLSCSPISGHRSVSWYQQTPGQGLQFLFEYFSETQRNKGNFPGRFSGRQFSNSRSEMNVSTLELGDSALYLCASNMRTAGGGYEQYFGPGTRLTVT.

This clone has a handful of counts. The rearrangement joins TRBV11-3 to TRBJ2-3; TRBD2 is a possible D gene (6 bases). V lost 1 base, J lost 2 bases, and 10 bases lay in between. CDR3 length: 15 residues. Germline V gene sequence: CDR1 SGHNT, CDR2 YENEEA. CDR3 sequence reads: CASSLGTSLTDTQYF. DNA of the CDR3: TGTGCCAGCAGCTTAGGCACTAGCCTCACAGATACGCAGTATTTT. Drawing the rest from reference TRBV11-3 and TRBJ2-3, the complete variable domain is EAGVVQSPRYKIIEKKQPVAFWCNPISGHNTLYWYLQNLGQGPELLIRYENEEAVDDSQLPKDRFSAERLKGVDSTLKIQPAELGDSAVYLCASSLGTSLTDTQYFGPGTRLTVL.